These T cell receptor beta chains were read from a single sample in a study of monozygotic twins with inflammatory bowel disease. Using the 5' RACE reads, TCRdb records one entry per CDR3 protein without DNA. The sample table sets out 190,000 or so distinct CDR3 sequences. The source material was blood. The receptors shown here come from a human donor with ulcerative colitis or Crohn's disease, or a healthy co-twin of an affected twin (not recorded which). Each CDR3 is given with its conserved first and last residue.

v_call: TRBV2; j_call: TRBJ1-4; cdr3_aa: CASSEWDTAKKLFF
v_call: TRBV12-3/TRBV12-4; j_call: TRBJ2-5; cdr3_aa: CAISLWQPHETHYF
v_call: TRBV12-3/TRBV12-4; j_call: TRBJ1-4; cdr3_aa: CASTLGVGEKLFF
v_call: TRBV5-1; j_call: TRBJ2-2; cdr3_aa: CASSPGSNTGELFF
v_call: TRBV6-5; j_call: TRBJ1-1; cdr3_aa: CASSYSLGQGGGRAEAFF
v_call: TRBV7-3; j_call: TRBJ2-1; cdr3_aa: CASSLGGVYEQFF
v_call: TRBV15; j_call: TRBJ2-1; cdr3_aa: CATTHGKGNEQFF
v_call: TRBV3-1; j_call: TRBJ2-7; cdr3_aa: CASSQGWTSGGAYNEQYF
v_call: TRBV20-1; j_call: TRBJ1-5; cdr3_aa: CSAPHGNSNQPQHF
v_call: TRBV20-1; j_call: TRBJ1-3; cdr3_aa: CSARSGRRENTIYF
v_call: TRBV10-3; j_call: TRBJ1-4; cdr3_aa: CAISGGGEKLFF
v_call: TRBV5-1; j_call: TRBJ2-2; cdr3_aa: CATKTGSGNTGELFF
v_call: TRBV6-6; j_call: TRBJ2-2; cdr3_aa: CASGILWELFF
v_call: TRBV3-1; j_call: TRBJ1-1; cdr3_aa: CASSPLRQGGTEAFF
v_call: TRBV5-4; j_call: TRBJ2-7; cdr3_aa: CASSLTTAEQYF
v_call: TRBV5-1; j_call: TRBJ2-1; cdr3_aa: CASSFTSGGPYNEQFF
v_call: TRBV7-9; j_call: TRBJ2-7; cdr3_aa: CASSLAYGDEQYF
v_call: TRBV6-5; j_call: TRBJ1-3; cdr3_aa: CASSYSSDSGNTIYF
v_call: TRBV20-1; j_call: TRBJ2-2; cdr3_aa: CSARGNTGELFF
v_call: TRBV6-5; j_call: TRBJ2-2; cdr3_aa: CASSYTRQDTGELFF
v_call: TRBV7-9; j_call: TRBJ1-5; cdr3_aa: CASSFERQPQHF
v_call: TRBV6-1; j_call: TRBJ1-5; cdr3_aa: CASSPSGGGQPQHF
v_call: TRBV6-5; j_call: TRBJ2-7; cdr3_aa: CASTPRSGYEQYF
v_call: TRBV25-1; j_call: TRBJ1-5; cdr3_aa: CASSSTSPGQGHQPQHF
v_call: TRBV5-1; j_call: TRBJ1-2; cdr3_aa: CASSLDKDYGYTF
v_call: TRBV7-2; j_call: TRBJ2-1; cdr3_aa: CATRPKGVSYNEQFF
v_call: TRBV10-1; j_call: TRBJ2-2; cdr3_aa: CASSPQGASRELFF
v_call: TRBV10-3; j_call: TRBJ1-2; cdr3_aa: CAITGTGGGFGYTF
v_call: TRBV29-1; j_call: TRBJ1-5; cdr3_aa: CSVITGNQPQHF
v_call: TRBV7-9; j_call: TRBJ2-4; cdr3_aa: CASSLGAGLAKNMQYF
v_call: TRBV6-2/TRBV6-3; j_call: TRBJ1-1; cdr3_aa: CASSYRGTSEAFF
v_call: TRBV10-3; j_call: TRBJ2-3; cdr3_aa: CAISDRQGANTQYF
v_call: TRBV18; j_call: TRBJ2-1; cdr3_aa: CASSPQGQGNEQFF
v_call: TRBV20-1; j_call: TRBJ2-4; cdr3_aa: CSAPGRILAKNIQYF
v_call: TRBV15; j_call: TRBJ1-5; cdr3_aa: CATRKRGNQPQHF
v_call: TRBV20-1; j_call: TRBJ1-1; cdr3_aa: CSARDIRTGRGRTEAFF
v_call: TRBV5-1; j_call: TRBJ2-7; cdr3_aa: CASSYEQGGHEQYF
v_call: TRBV27; j_call: TRBJ2-2; cdr3_aa: CASNLQATNTGELFF
v_call: TRBV12-3/TRBV12-4; j_call: TRBJ2-1; cdr3_aa: CASSFTSGGAGNEQFF
v_call: TRBV7-8; j_call: TRBJ2-1; cdr3_aa: CASSSRLAGEQFF
v_call: TRBV3-1; j_call: TRBJ2-3; cdr3_aa: CASSQWQSVTDTQYF
v_call: TRBV7-2; j_call: TRBJ2-5; cdr3_aa: CASSSTGGKETQYF
v_call: TRBV5-1; j_call: TRBJ2-3; cdr3_aa: CASSRRDLTDTQYF
v_call: TRBV27; j_call: TRBJ1-2; cdr3_aa: CASSLSVGDDYYGYTF
v_call: TRBV27; j_call: TRBJ1-1; cdr3_aa: CASSASPTGRAEAFF
v_call: TRBV6-1; j_call: TRBJ2-1; cdr3_aa: CASSAVWLAGHEQFF
v_call: TRBV6-2/TRBV6-3; j_call: TRBJ2-7; cdr3_aa: CASSSQGNSNYEQYF
v_call: TRBV14; j_call: TRBJ2-3; cdr3_aa: CASSQDRNSPSTQYF
v_call: TRBV7-9; j_call: TRBJ2-1; cdr3_aa: CASLGAGEQFF
v_call: TRBV19; j_call: TRBJ1-2; cdr3_aa: CASRTVGGAQANYGYTF
v_call: TRBV12-3/TRBV12-4; j_call: TRBJ2-3; cdr3_aa: CASSFEELSTDTQYF
v_call: TRBV13; j_call: TRBJ2-3; cdr3_aa: CASSLEASSGTDTQYF
v_call: TRBV5-1; j_call: TRBJ1-1; cdr3_aa: CASSLSGGAMNTEAFF
v_call: TRBV7-2; j_call: TRBJ2-5; cdr3_aa: CASSFQLGETQYF
v_call: TRBV7-8; j_call: TRBJ1-1; cdr3_aa: CASSFGQGGGEAFF
v_call: TRBV7-9; j_call: TRBJ2-7; cdr3_aa: CASSLGKDGSYEQYF
v_call: TRBV20-1; j_call: TRBJ2-5; cdr3_aa: CSAREDRGRGGTQYF
v_call: TRBV25-1; j_call: TRBJ2-2; cdr3_aa: CATQILSGELFF
v_call: TRBV20-1; j_call: TRBJ1-5; cdr3_aa: CSANLLGQVNQPQHF